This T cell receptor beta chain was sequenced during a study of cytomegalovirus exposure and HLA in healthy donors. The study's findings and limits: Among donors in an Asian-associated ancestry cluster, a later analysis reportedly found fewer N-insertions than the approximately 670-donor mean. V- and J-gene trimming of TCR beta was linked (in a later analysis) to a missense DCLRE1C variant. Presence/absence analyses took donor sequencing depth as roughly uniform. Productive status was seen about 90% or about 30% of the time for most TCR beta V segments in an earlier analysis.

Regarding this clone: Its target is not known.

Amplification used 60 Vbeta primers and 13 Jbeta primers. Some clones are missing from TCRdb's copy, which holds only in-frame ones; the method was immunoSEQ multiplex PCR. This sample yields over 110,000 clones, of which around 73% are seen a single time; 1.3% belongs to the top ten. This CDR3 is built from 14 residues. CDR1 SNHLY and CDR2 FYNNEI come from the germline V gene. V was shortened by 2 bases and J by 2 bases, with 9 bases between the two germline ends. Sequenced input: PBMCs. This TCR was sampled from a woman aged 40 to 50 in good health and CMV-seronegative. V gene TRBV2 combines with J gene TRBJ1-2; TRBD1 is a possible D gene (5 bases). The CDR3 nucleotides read TGTGCCAGCAGTGAATGGGGCTCAAACTATGGCTACACCTTC. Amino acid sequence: CASSEWGSNYGYTF.